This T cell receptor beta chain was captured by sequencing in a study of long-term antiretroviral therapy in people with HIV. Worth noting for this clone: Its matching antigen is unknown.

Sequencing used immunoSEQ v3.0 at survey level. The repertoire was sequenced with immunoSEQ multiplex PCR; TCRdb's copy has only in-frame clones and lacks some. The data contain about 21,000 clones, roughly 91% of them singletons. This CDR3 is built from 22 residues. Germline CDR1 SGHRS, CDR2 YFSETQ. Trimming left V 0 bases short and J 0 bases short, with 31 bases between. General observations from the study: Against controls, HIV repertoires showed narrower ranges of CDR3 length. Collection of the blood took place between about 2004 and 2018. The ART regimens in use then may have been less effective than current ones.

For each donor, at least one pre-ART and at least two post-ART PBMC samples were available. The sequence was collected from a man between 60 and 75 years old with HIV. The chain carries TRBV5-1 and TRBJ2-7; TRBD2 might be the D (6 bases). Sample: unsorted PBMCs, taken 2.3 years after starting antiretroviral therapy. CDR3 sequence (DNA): TGCGCCAGCAGCTTGGCCGGGGGTTCGAGGGGACCGCAGGTTAGAGGCTCCTACGAGCAGTACTTC. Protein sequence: CASSLAGGSRGPQVRGSYEQYF.